Presented here are 10 T cell receptor beta chains from one specimen sequenced in a study of PD-1 blockade in mismatch repair-deficient tumors. Libraries were prepared by immunoSEQ multiplex PCR; TCRdb keeps only in-frame clonotypes and omits some of them. The sample lists 14,000 or so clones, roughly 88% seen once, with 1.8% in the top ten. Material: PBMCs, obtained around 15 weeks after starting pembrolizumab. Receptors originate from an adult with mismatch repair-deficient cancer.

This chain links TRBV13 with TRBJ2-7; 9 bases line up with TRBD1. Germline V lookup: CDR1 PRHDT, CDR2 FYEKMQ (reference sequence). Losses at the gene ends were 5 bases for V and 6 bases for J; bases not matched to a gene: 5. This CDR3 has 13 residues. CDR3 sequence: CASSPGTGSEQYF. The CDR3 nucleotides are TGTGCCAGCAGCCCAGGGACAGGGTCCGAGCAGTACTTC.

J is TRBJ1-2 and V is TRBV7-2; 9 bases agree with TRBD1. The germline V gene encodes CDR1 SGHTA and CDR2 FQGNSA. CDR3 size: 15 residues. V shed 1 base, J shed 6 bases, and the junction held 6 bases outside the gene matches. The CDR3 DNA is TGTGCCAGCAGCTTAGTTGGCGACAGGGGGGATGGCTACACCTTC. Translation: CASSLVGDRGDGYTF. Full variable domain (missing parts from reference TRBV7-2 and TRBJ1-2): GAGVSQSPSNKVTEKGKDVELRCDPISGHTALYWYRQSLGQGLEFLIYFQGNSAPDKSGLPSDRFSAERTGGSVSTLTIQRTQQEDSAVYLCASSLVGDRGDGYTFGSGTRLTVV.

This clone has a single count. The chain is built from TRBV5-1 and TRBJ2-7; 16 nucleotides match TRBD2. The V gene end was trimmed by 0 bases and the J gene end by 5 bases; junction bases not matched to a gene: 20. The CDR3 spans 22 residues. Germline-derived CDR1 and CDR2 are SGHRS and YFSETQ. The CDR3 spells CASSLAANSPGLAGGPIHEQYF. CDR3 in DNA: TGCGCCAGCAGCTTGGCCGCTAATTCGCCGGGACTAGCGGGAGGGCCGATACACGAGCAGTACTTC.

The chain is built from TRBV6-5 and TRBJ2-3; 7 bases map to TRBD2. The CDR3 is 14 amino acids. Germline trimming cut 6 bases from V and 2 bases from J; bases unmatched to any gene: 5. Germline CDR1 MNHEY, CDR2 SVGAGI. The CDR3 reads CASRRGTTTDTQYF. Here the CDR3 DNA reads TGTGCCAGCAGGCGCGGGACTACCACAGATACGCAGTATTTT.

This rearrangement joins TRBV28 to TRBJ1-1; D is unclear. V was pared by 5 bases and J by 0 bases, with 10 bases between. This CDR3 is 14 amino acids long. CDR1 and CDR2 (germline): MDHEN, SYDVKM. The CDR3 loop is CASSQEQMNTEAFF. CDR3 in DNA: TGTGCCAGCAGTCAAGAACAGATGAACACTGAAGCTTTCTTT.

The chain has TRBV7-9 and TRBJ2-2, with 12 bases matching TRBD2. The germline V gene encodes CDR1 SEHNR and CDR2 FQNEAQ (reference sequence). V lost 3 bases to trimming and J lost 2 bases; unmatched junction nucleotides: 1. This CDR3 is 16 amino acids long. The chain's CDR3 is CASSLGLAGNTGELFF. In DNA form, the CDR3 reads TGTGCCAGCAGCTTGGGACTAGCGGGTAACACCGGGGAGCTGTTTTTT.

This CDR3 is CASSPYGGGSGNTIYF. DNA of the CDR3: TGTGCCAGCAGTCCCTATGGGGGGGGCTCTGGAAACACCATATATTTT. This rearrangement joins TRBV27 to TRBJ1-3, with a weak D call TRBD1 (5 bases). V lost 5 bases and J lost 0, with 14 bases in between. The CDR3 extends over 16 amino acids. Germline CDR1 MNHEY, CDR2 SMNVEV (reference sequence).

In this sample, this clone turned up once. The chain combines TRBV10-3 with TRBJ1-4; D unresolved. Germline-derived CDR1 and CDR2 are ENHRY and SYGVKD. V lost 7 bases and J lost 6, with 15 bases in between. The CDR3 has 14 residues. The CDR3 region has the DNA TGTGCCATCAAATCTTCGGCAGGTCATGAAAAACTGTTTTTT. It yields the protein CAIKSSAGHEKLFF.

The chain is built from TRBV2 and TRBJ2-5; a possible D gene is TRBD1 (6 bases). This CDR3 spans 13 amino acids. Trimming took 5 bases from V and 4 from J, leaving 11 bases between them. CDR1 is SNHLY and CDR2 is FYNNEI in the germline V gene. In DNA form, the CDR3 reads TGTGCCAGCAGTAAAGGGGGAGTAGAGACCCAGTACTTC. It codes for CASSKGGVETQYF.

This chain links TRBV18 with TRBJ2-1; 15 bases line up with TRBD2. The CDR3 loop spans 17 amino acids. Germline CDR1 and CDR2: KGHSH and LQKENI. Trimming removed 3 bases from V and 6 bases from J; junction bases left unmatched: 6. CDR3: CASSPPGLAGGGNEQFF. The CDR3 region has the DNA TGTGCCAGCTCACCGCCGGGACTAGCGGGAGGCGGCAATGAGCAGTTCTTC.